The source of this TCR beta chain is a study of T cells after yellow fever vaccination. V lost 4 bases, J lost 5 bases, and 6 bases stayed unmatched. CDR3 size: 14 residues. The germline CDR1 and CDR2 sequences are SGHTS and YDEGEE. TCRdb independently ran MiXCR on the 5' RACE reads; one entry per CDR3 protein. The sample gives hundreds of thousands of distinct CDR3 sequences, approximately 12% of which show up once; more than 12% is in the top ten. Sequenced here: PBMCs, sampled on the day of the yellow fever booster vaccination. This TCR came from a man under 40 who received the YFV17D yellow fever vaccine. The rearrangement joins TRBV5-8 to TRBJ2-3; TRBD2 aligns across 8 bases. CDR3 in amino acids: CASSHGLARDTQYF. The CDR3 DNA reads TGTGCCAGCAGCCACGGACTAGCTAGAGATACGCAGTATTTT.